Included here is one TCR beta chain sequence, with context. The data were obtained in a study of T cell responses to AZD1222 COVID-19 vaccine. TCRdb keeps only in-frame clones here, not all; method: immunoSEQ multiplex PCR. This repertoire shows about 83,000 clones, roughly 88% found once; its top ten account for roughly 8.7%. Germline V gene lookup returns CDR1 SNHLY and CDR2 FYNNEI. The CDR3 consists of 15 residues. V was pared by 2 bases and J by 2 bases, with 12 bases between. The source of this sequence is an adult in good health. Sequencing used peripheral blood, obtained on day 0 of AZD1222 vaccination. V and J are TRBV2 and TRBJ1-2; D ambiguous. The CDR3 DNA reads TGTGCCAGCAGTGAAAGGCCCTCGGAAAACTATGGCTACACCTTC. Translated, it gives CASSERPSENYGYTF.